This TCR beta chain comes out of a study of blood T cell repertoires in COVID-19. Study information: The samples span acute and convalescent COVID-19 from the United States, Italy and Spain. T cells, B-cell-depleted T cells, or PBMCs provided the cDNA or gDNA that served as material.

Per the study methods: By means of reference gene primer amplification, nucleated cell counts were estimated. Assay: immunoSEQ multiplex PCR; the TCRdb copy retains only in-frame clones and omits some. Clone size and V and J calls were adopted from that table, with D and trimming inferred from the DNA. The profile shows tens of thousands of clones, around 75% of them singletons. Germline CDR1 is SEHNR and CDR2 is FQNEAQ (reference sequence). The CDR3 runs to 17 residues. V shed 6 bases and J 5 bases; nucleotides not matched to a gene: 13. Sequencing used peripheral blood. The receptor comes from an elderly man with acute or convalescent COVID-19. This chain links TRBV7-9 with TRBJ2-2; 9 nucleotides agree with TRBD1. The CDR3 reads CASSRTGVHYRTGELFF. CDR3 in DNA: TGTGCCAGCAGTCGGACAGGGGTACATTACCGGACCGGGGAGCTGTTTTTT. Full variable domain (outside the CDR3, taken from reference TRBV7-9 and TRBJ2-2): DTGVSQNPRHKITKRGQNVTFRCDPISEHNRLYWYRQTLGQGPEFLTYFQNEAQLEKSRLLSDRFSAERPKGSFSTLEIQRTEQGDSAMYLCASSRTGVHYRTGELFFGEGSRLTVL.